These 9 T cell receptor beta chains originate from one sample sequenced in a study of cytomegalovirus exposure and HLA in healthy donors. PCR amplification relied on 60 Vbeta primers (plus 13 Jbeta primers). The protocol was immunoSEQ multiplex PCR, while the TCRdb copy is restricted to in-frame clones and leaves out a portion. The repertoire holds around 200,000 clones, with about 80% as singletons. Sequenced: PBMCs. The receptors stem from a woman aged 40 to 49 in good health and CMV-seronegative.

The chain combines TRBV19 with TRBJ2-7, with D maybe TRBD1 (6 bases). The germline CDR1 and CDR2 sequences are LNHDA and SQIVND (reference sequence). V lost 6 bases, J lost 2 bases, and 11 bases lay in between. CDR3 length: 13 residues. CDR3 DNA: TGTGCCAGTAGCAACAGGGCAACCTACGAGCAGTACTTC. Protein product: CASSNRATYEQYF.

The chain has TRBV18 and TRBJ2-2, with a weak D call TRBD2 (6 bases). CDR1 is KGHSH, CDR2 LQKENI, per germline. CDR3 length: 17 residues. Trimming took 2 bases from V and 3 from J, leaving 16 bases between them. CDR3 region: CASSPSLGGSDTGELFF. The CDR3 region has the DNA TGTGCCAGCTCACCAAGCTTGGGGGGATCCGACACCGGGGAGCTGTTTTTT.

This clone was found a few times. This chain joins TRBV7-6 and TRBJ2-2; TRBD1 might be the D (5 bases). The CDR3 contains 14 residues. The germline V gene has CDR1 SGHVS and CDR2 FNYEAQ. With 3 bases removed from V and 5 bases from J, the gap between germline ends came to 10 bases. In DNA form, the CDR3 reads TGTGCCAGCAGCTTCGGCAGACAGACCGGGGAGCTGTTTTTT. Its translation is CASSFGRQTGELFF.

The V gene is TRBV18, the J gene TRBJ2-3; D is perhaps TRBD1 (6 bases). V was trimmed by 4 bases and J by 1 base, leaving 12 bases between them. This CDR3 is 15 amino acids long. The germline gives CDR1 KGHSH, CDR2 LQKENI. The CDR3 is CASSLNRVGTDTQYF. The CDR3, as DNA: TGTGCCAGCTCACTAAACAGGGTCGGCACAGATACGCAGTATTTT.

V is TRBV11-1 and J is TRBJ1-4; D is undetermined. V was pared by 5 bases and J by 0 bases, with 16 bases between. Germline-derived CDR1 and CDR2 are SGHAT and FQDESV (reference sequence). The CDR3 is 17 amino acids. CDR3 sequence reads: CASSPETRKATNEKLFF. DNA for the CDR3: TGTGCCAGCAGCCCTGAAACGCGGAAAGCAACTAATGAAAAACTGTTTTTT.

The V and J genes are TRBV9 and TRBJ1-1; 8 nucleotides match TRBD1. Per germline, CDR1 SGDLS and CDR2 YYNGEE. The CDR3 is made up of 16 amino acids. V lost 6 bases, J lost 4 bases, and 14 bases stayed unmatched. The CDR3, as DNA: TGTGCCAGCAAAAAAACCTCCAGGGGGCGAGCCACTGAAGCTTTCTTT. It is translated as CASKKTSRGRATEAFF.

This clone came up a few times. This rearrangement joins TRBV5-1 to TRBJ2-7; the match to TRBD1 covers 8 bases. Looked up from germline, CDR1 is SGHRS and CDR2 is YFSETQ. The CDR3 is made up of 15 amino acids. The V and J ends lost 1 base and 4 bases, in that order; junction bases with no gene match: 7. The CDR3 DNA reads TGCGCCAGCAGCTTGACCCTCGACAGGGGATACGAGCAGTACTTC. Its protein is CASSLTLDRGYEQYF.

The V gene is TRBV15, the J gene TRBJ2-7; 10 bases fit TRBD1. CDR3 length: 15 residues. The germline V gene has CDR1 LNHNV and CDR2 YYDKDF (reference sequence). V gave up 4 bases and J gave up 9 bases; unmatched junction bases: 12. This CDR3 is CATSTGGTGAVSQYF. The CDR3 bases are TGTGCCACCAGCACAGGAGGGACAGGGGCGGTTTCGCAGTACTTC.

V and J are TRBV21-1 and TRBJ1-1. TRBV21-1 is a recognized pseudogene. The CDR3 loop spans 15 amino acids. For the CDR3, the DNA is TGTGCCAGCAGCAAACAGAAAAATACGACTCAAGAAGCTTTCTTT. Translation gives CASSKQKNTTQEAFF.